Presented here are 18 T cell receptor beta chains from one specimen sequenced in a study of T cell responses to AZD1222 COVID-19 vaccine. Method: immunoSEQ multiplex PCR; TCRdb's copy keeps in-frame clones and lacks some. The sample shows tens of thousands of clones, 85% to 90% of them seen only once. Sequenced material: peripheral blood, taken 28 days after the second AZD1222 dose. The receptors were sampled from an adult who received the AZD1222 COVID-19 vaccine.

Written as DNA, the CDR3 is TGTGCCTGGAGTAGCCTAGCGGGCTCCTACAATGAGCAGTTCTTC. It codes for CAWSSLAGSYNEQFF. The J gene is TRBJ2-1, the V gene TRBV30; 8 bases agree with TRBD2. Germline V CDR1 and CDR2: GTSNPN, SVGIG (reference sequence). The CDR3 is 15 residues long. With 2 bases clipped from V and 0 bases from J, the junction kept 3 bases outside the gene matches. The complete variable domain, with remaining parts taken from reference TRBV30 and TRBJ2-1, reads SQTIHQWPATLVQPVGSPLSLECTVEGTSNPNLYWYRQAAGRGLQLLFYSVGIGQISSEVPQNLSASRPQDRQFILSSKKLLLSDSGFYLCAWSSLAGSYNEQFFGPGTRLTVL.

The V and J genes are TRBV10-2 and TRBJ2-5; D ambiguous. Trimming took off 7 bases at V and 5 bases at J, with 8 bases between the two ends. The CDR3 contains 11 residues. CDR1 WSHSY and CDR2 SAAADI come from the germline V gene. The chain's CDR3 is CASMVGETQYF. CDR3 coding DNA: TGCGCCAGCATGGTCGGTGAGACCCAGTACTTC.

The chain couples TRBV6-5 to TRBJ1-6; possibly TRBD1 for D (6 bases). V dropped 6 bases and J dropped 0 bases, with 9 bases sitting between them. This CDR3 is built from 15 residues. Germline V CDR1 and CDR2: MNHEY, SVGAGI. The CDR3 is CASRTGNSYNSPLHF. The CDR3 bases are TGTGCCAGCAGAACAGGGAACTCCTATAATTCACCCCTCCACTTT.

V is TRBV5-4 and J is TRBJ1-6; D unclear. Trimming took off 0 bases at V and 0 bases at J, with 7 bases between the two ends. The CDR3 is made up of 16 amino acids. Germline loops: CDR1 SGHNT, CDR2 YYREEE (reference sequence). The CDR3 region has the DNA TGTGCCAGCAGCTTGGGTGACTTCTCCTATAATTCACCCCTCCACTTT. It is translated as CASSLGDFSYNSPLHF.

As regards this clone: One base away lies a much larger clone, so this may be a sequencing read error. The same CDR3 arises from other DNA sequences in this sample as well. The CDR3 bases are TGCGCCAGCAGCCGGGACAGCAATCAGCCCCAGCATTTT. Residues: CASSRDSNQPQHF. V and J are TRBV5-1 and TRBJ1-5; D might be TRBD1 (5 bases). CDR1 and CDR2 (germline): SGHRS, YFSETQ. The V gene lost 4 bases and the J gene lost 1 base, with 6 bases spanning the gap. The CDR3 spans 13 residues.

This clone was observed once. The gene calls are TRBV5-4 and TRBJ1-6; weak D call: TRBD1 (6 bases). The germline V and J ends were trimmed by 3 bases and 0 bases, with 13 bases remaining between them. The V gene's germline CDR1 is SGHNT and CDR2 YYREEE (reference sequence). The length of the CDR3 is 17 residues. CDR3 DNA sequence: TGTGCCAGCAGCTATTCCGGACAGAGCTCCTATAATTCACCCCTCCACTTT. Encoded protein: CASSYSGQSSYNSPLHF.

This chain uses TRBV7-2 with TRBJ2-3; D gene unclear. CDR1 SGHTA and CDR2 FQGNSA come from the germline V gene. The CDR3 is 13 residues long. V was pared by 2 bases and J by 6 bases, with 9 bases between. CDR3 sequence reads: CASSLSWGDTQYF. In DNA, the CDR3 is TGTGCCAGCAGCTTATCATGGGGTGATACGCAGTATTTT.

The rearrangement uses TRBV9 and TRBJ1-2; the D gene is possibly TRBD1 (6 bases). Germline lookup yields CDR1 SGDLS and CDR2 YYNGEE. The CDR3 runs to 14 residues. The V end lost 7 bases, the J end lost 5 bases, and 18 bases lay between the germline ends. In DNA, the CDR3 is TGTGCCAGCGGGTACCGGGACATCTCTTATGGCTACACCTTC. Its translation: CASGYRDISYGYTF.

This clone was seen once. The J gene is TRBJ2-2, the V gene TRBV24-1; TRBD1 matches 9 bases. Germline V lookup: CDR1 KGHDR, CDR2 SFDVKD. After removal of 3 bases from V and 6 bases from J, the junction contained 7 bases not matched to a gene. The CDR3 runs to 16 residues. The CDR3 bases are TGTGCCACCAGTGATCCCCGGACAGGGGAGGCCGGGGAGCTGTTTTTT. It translates to CATSDPRTGEAGELFF.

The chain links TRBV6-4 to TRBJ1-1; D not certain. The CDR3 length is 13 residues. In germline, CDR1 is MRHNA, CDR2 SNTAGT. Trimming pared 2 bases from V and 2 bases from J, leaving 6 bases between. The CDR3 DNA reads as TGTGCCAGCAGTGACGGTTCTAACACTGAAGCTTTCTTT. It codes for CASSDGSNTEAFF.

The count of this clone is one. The chain combines TRBV7-3 with TRBJ2-1, with unresolved D. Trimming removed 1 base at V and 0 bases at J, with 10 bases between. CDR1 is SGHTA, CDR2 FQGTGA, per germline. This CDR3 is built from 16 residues. For the CDR3, the DNA is TGTGCCAGCAGCTTAAATGGACGTAGCTCCTACAATGAGCAGTTCTTC. Translation: CASSLNGRSSYNEQFF.

The chain is built from TRBV5-5 and TRBJ1-2; 8 positions agree with TRBD1. Germline lookup yields CDR1 SGHKS and CDR2 YYEKEE (reference sequence). Losses at the gene ends were 0 bases for V and 8 bases for J; bases not matched to a gene: 3. This CDR3 comprises 13 residues. CDR3 nucleotide sequence: TGTGCCAGCAGCTTGGCCAGGGGGCACGGCTACACCTTC. As protein: CASSLARGHGYTF.

A few counts support this clone. The rearrangement links TRBV24-1 to TRBJ1-3; TRBD1 aligns across 12 bases. The length of the CDR3 is 19 residues. Germline lookup yields CDR1 KGHDR and CDR2 SFDVKD. Trimming took 0 bases from V and 4 from J; bases not matched to a gene: 9. The CDR3 coding sequence is TGTGCCACCAGTGATTTGGTCCCGGGACAGGGGGCGCGGGGAAACACCATATATTTT. Protein sequence: CATSDLVPGQGARGNTIYF.

The chain carries TRBV4-1 and TRBJ1-1; TRBD1 matches at 9 bases. Per germline, CDR1 MGHRA and CDR2 YSYEKL. Losses at the gene ends were 1 base for V and 5 bases for J; bases not matched to a gene: 5. This CDR3 is built from 15 residues. CDR3 in amino acids: CASSQVPTGGTEAFF. The CDR3 coding sequence is TGCGCCAGCAGCCAAGTCCCGACAGGGGGAACTGAAGCTTTCTTT.

This rearrangement joins TRBV5-8 to TRBJ2-1; 8 bases are a match to TRBD2. V trimming: 7 bases; J trimming: 9 bases; junction bases outside the gene matches: 9. CDR1 is SGHTS, CDR2 YDEGEE, per germline. CDR3 length equals 13 residues. In DNA, the CDR3 is TGTGCCAGCTGCGGCTTAGCGGGAACTGAGCAGTTCTTC. Translation gives CASCGLAGTEQFF.

This chain connects TRBV30 to TRBJ2-5; D is ambiguous. The CDR3 consists of 15 residues. Germline CDR1 reads GTSNPN; CDR2 reads SVGIG (reference sequence). Trimming took 2 bases from V and 5 from J, leaving 18 bases between them. The CDR3 sequence: CAWSPTPMLRETQYF. CDR3 nucleotide sequence: TGTGCCTGGAGTCCTACACCAATGTTACGGGAGACCCAGTACTTC.

The rearrangement joins TRBV7-2 to TRBJ2-1; TRBD1 is a possible D gene (5 bases). This CDR3 comprises 12 residues. The germline gives CDR1 SGHTA, CDR2 FQGNSA. The V gene lost 5 bases and the J gene lost 6 bases, with 8 bases spanning the gap. The CDR3 nucleotides read TGTGCCAGCAGCGTTAGGGGCAATGAGCAGTTCTTC. Its translation is CASSVRGNEQFF.

The rearrangement uses TRBV19 and TRBJ1-5, with D uncertain. CDR3 length: 13 amino acids. V lost 3 bases, J lost 2 bases, and 5 bases lay in between. Germline assignment: CDR1 LNHDA and CDR2 SQIVND (reference sequence). CDR3 protein: CASSMDRNQPQHF. The CDR3 DNA reads TGTGCCAGTAGTATGGACCGCAATCAGCCCCAGCATTTT.